This T cell receptor beta chain was observed in a study of blood T cell repertoires in COVID-19. Sequencing used immunoSEQ multiplex PCR; TCRdb keeps in-frame clones, though not all of them. Seen here are approximately 220,000 clones, about four fifths observed once, and the top ten hold roughly 4.8%. Exposed enrollees had met someone with a PCR-confirmed or clinician-diagnosed COVID-19 case at some point within the 2 weeks before study entry. Trimming took off 0 bases at V and 1 base at J, with 11 bases between the two ends. Germline V lookup: CDR1 SGHKS, CDR2 YYEKEE (reference sequence). The CDR3 spans 15 residues.

The TCR was taken from a woman aged 45-65 years who had been exposed to COVID-19. This chain links TRBV5-5 with TRBJ2-7, with a tentative D call TRBD2 (6 bases). Sequencing used PBMCs or T cells enriched from blood (not recorded which). CDR3 coding DNA: TGTGCCAGCAGCTTGGAAGTGGGGGGATCCTACGAGCAGTACTTC. Translation: CASSLEVGGSYEQYF.